This T cell receptor beta chain was obtained from a study of CD8 T cells in Susac syndrome. Trimming left V 1 base short and J 5 bases short, with 18 bases between. This CDR3 spans 16 amino acids. The germline CDR1 and CDR2 sequences are MGHRA and YSYEKL. RNA totalling roughly 0.45 to 1 ug underwent reverse transcription with random hexamers. TCRdb re-called the immunoSEQ multiplex PCR reads through MiXCR, storing one row per CDR3 protein. The table has about 180,000 distinct CDR3 sequences, approximately 96% seen once. Sequencing targeted TCR beta in blood CD8+ and CD4+ T cells. This TCR was recovered from a human donor with multiple sclerosis. The rearrangement uses TRBV4-1 and TRBJ2-7; D perhaps matches TRBD2 (6 bases). Specimen: CD8+ T cells from PBMCs. CDR3 in DNA: TGCGCCAGCAGCCAAGTGACCGGAGGGGTTATCCACGAGCAGTACTTC. Its protein product is CASSQVTGGVIHEQYF.